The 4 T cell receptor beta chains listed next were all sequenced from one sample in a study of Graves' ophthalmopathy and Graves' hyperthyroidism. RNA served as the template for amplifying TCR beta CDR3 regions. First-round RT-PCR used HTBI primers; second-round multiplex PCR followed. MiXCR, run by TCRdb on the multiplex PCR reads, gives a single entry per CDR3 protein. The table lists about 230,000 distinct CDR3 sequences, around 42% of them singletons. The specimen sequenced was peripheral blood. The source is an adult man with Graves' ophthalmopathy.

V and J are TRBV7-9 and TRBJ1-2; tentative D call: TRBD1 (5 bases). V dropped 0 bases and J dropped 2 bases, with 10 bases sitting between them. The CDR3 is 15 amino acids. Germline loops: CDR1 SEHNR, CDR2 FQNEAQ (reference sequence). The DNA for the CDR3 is TGTGCCAGCAGCTTAGCGGCGGGGCTGAACTATGGCTACACCTTC. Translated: CASSLAAGLNYGYTF.

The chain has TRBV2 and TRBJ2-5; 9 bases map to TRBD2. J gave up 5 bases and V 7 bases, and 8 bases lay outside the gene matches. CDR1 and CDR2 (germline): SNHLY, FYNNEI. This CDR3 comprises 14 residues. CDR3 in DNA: TGTGCCAGCACCGGTCAGCGGGGGGTTGAGACCCAGTACTTC. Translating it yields CASTGQRGVETQYF.

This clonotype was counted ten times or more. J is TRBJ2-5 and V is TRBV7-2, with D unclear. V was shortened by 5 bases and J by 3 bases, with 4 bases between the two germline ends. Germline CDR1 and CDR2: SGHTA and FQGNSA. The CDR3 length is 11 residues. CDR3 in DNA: TGTGCCAGCAGCGCAGAAGAGACCCAGTACTTC. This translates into CASSAEETQYF.

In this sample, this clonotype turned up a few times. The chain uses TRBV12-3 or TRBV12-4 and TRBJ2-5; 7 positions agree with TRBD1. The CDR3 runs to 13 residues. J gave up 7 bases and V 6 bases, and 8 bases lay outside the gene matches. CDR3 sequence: CASRSDRAGTQYF. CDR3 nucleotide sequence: TGTGCCAGCAGGTCCGACAGGGCTGGGACCCAGTACTTC.